This T cell receptor beta chain was recorded in a study of beta chain features in type 1 diabetes. Study results and limitations: Researchers report that Type 1 diabetes patients had moderately but significantly shorter TCRB CDR3s across all four CD4+ subsets.

The length of the CDR3 is 15 residues. Trimming stripped 1 base from V and 2 bases from J, with 8 bases between. Germline CDR1 is SGHTA and CDR2 is FQGNSA. This clone was counted between two and nine times. What it recognizes is unknown. The same CDR3 also results from other DNA sequences found in this sample. Reverse transcribing all isolated RNA meant expressed TCRB transcripts were sequenced. An average roughly 3.6 million reads came from naive, central memory and regulatory T cell samples. Libraries were prepared by immunoSEQ multiplex PCR; TCRdb keeps only in-frame clonotypes and omits some of them. The sample records approximately 600,000 clones, roughly 12% being singletons.

What was sequenced was naive CD4+ T cells from blood. This chain joins TRBV7-2 and TRBJ2-2, with D tentatively TRBD2 (6 bases). This TCR came from a man younger than 45 with type 1 diabetes. CDR3 sequence: CASSLVGGNTGELFF. The CDR3 nucleotides read TGTGCCAGCAGCTTAGTCGGGGGAAACACCGGGGAGCTGTTTTTT.